What follows are 15 T cell receptor beta chains derived from one specimen sequenced in a study of blood T cell repertoires in COVID-19. Data came from immunoSEQ multiplex PCR; TCRdb stores just in-frame clones and leaves some out. Of 100,000 to 150,000 clones in the sample, 81% were seen once. The sample comprised peripheral blood. These TCRs come from a young man with COVID-19, enrolled during active disease.

This sequence joins TRBV7-8 and TRBJ2-4; maybe TRBD1 (6 bases). The V end was cut by 4 bases, the J end by 2 bases, with 18 bases between. The CDR3 has 17 residues. Germline CDR1 is SGHVS and CDR2 is FQNEAQ. The CDR3 DNA is TGTGCCAGCAGCTCCTCGATACTACAGGGAACCAAAAACATTCAGTACTTC. Encoded protein: CASSSSILQGTKNIQYF.

This clone showed up just once. The V gene is TRBV7-3, the J gene TRBJ2-6; 9 bases fit TRBD2. The CDR3 is 18 amino acids. Germline V gene data show CDR1 as SGHTA and CDR2 as FQGTGA. V dropped 2 bases and J dropped 2; count of bases not matched to a gene: 7. The CDR3 loop is CASSLYKREEAGANVLTF. The CDR3 nucleotides are TGTGCCAGCAGCTTATATAAGCGGGAGGAAGCTGGGGCCAACGTCCTGACTTTC.

V and J are TRBV27 and TRBJ2-7; 9 nucleotides line up with TRBD1. Looked up from germline, CDR1 is MNHEY and CDR2 is SMNVEV (reference sequence). The CDR3 is made up of 15 amino acids. The junction had 8 bases not matched to a gene; V was cut back by 6 bases and J by 2 bases. This CDR3 is CASRSVGQGTYEQYF. The CDR3 nucleotides read TGTGCCAGCAGATCGGTCGGACAGGGGACCTACGAGCAGTACTTC.

CDR3 sequence reads: CASSSTSSTDTQYF. CDR3 DNA sequence: TGCGCCAGCAGCTCTACCTCGAGCACAGATACGCAGTATTTT. The rearrangement links TRBV4-3 to TRBJ2-3; D is unresolved. Trimming removed 5 bases at V and 0 bases at J, with 9 bases between. CDR3 length: 14 residues. Germline assignment: CDR1 LGHNA and CDR2 YSLEER.

V and J are TRBV30 and TRBJ1-1; D gene ambiguous. CDR1 and CDR2 (germline): GTSNPN, SVGIG (reference sequence). The CDR3 contains 12 residues. Trimming left V 0 bases short and J 10 bases short, with 12 bases between. The CDR3, as DNA: TGTGCCTGGAGTGTAAGCGGTCGGGCAGCTTTCTTT. Its protein is CAWSVSGRAAFF.

The V and J genes are TRBV7-2 and TRBJ1-2; maybe TRBD1 (6 bases). Germline-derived CDR1 and CDR2 are SGHTA and FQGNSA. The V gene lost 1 base and the J gene lost 7 bases, with 16 bases spanning the gap. The CDR3 sequence is 15 residues long. This CDR3 reads CASSLVALGAGGYTF. Written as DNA, the CDR3 is TGTGCCAGCAGCTTAGTTGCCTTGGGGGCGGGTGGCTACACCTTC.

On this clone: This specimen includes other DNA sequences encoding the same CDR3. The V and J genes are TRBV30 and TRBJ1-5; D is perhaps TRBD1 (5 bases). CDR1 and CDR2 from the germline V gene are GTSNPN and SVGIG (reference sequence). Trimming cost V 4 bases and J 1 base, with 8 bases left between them. The CDR3 spans 13 residues. The CDR3 spells CAWNRGSNQPQHF. The CDR3 DNA is TGTGCCTGGAATCGGGGGAGCAATCAGCCCCAGCATTTT.

As to this clone: Other DNA sequences in this specimen translate into the identical CDR3. V gene TRBV19 combines with J gene TRBJ2-7; 9 nucleotides line up with TRBD1. The CDR3 has 14 residues. With 5 bases clipped from V and 1 base from J, the junction kept 3 bases outside the gene matches. Germline values: CDR1 LNHDA, CDR2 SQIVND (reference sequence). In DNA, the CDR3 is TGTGCCAGTAGTCCCGGGACAGGGTCCTACGAGCAGTACTTC. It specifies CASSPGTGSYEQYF.

The V gene is TRBV28, the J gene TRBJ1-1, with 9 bases fitting TRBD1. Germline loops: CDR1 MDHEN, CDR2 SYDVKM. The length of the CDR3 is 12 residues. The junction had 1 base not matched to a gene; V was cut back by 6 bases and J by 5 bases. CDR3 bases: TGTGCCAGCAGGACAGGGGGAACTGAAGCTTTCTTT. Translating it yields CASRTGGTEAFF.

This chain connects TRBV4-1 to TRBJ2-7; D gene ambiguous. Germline values: CDR1 MGHRA, CDR2 YSYEKL. This CDR3 is 13 amino acids long. V gave up 4 bases and J gave up 0 bases, with 7 bases separating them. The CDR3 bases are TGCGCCAGCAGCCGAGCGAGCTCCTACGAGCAGTACTTC. Amino acid sequence: CASSRASSYEQYF.

This chain links TRBV9 with TRBJ1-5; D is perhaps TRBD1 (5 bases). This CDR3 is built from 14 residues. V lost 0 bases to trimming and J lost 5 bases, with 9 bases between them. Germline V gives CDR1 SGDLS, CDR2 YYNGEE. The CDR3 loop is CASSVGGVDQPQHF. The CDR3 DNA reads as TGTGCCAGCAGCGTAGGGGGGGTGGATCAGCCCCAGCATTTT.

This clone was recorded a few times. In DNA form, the CDR3 reads TGTGCCAGTAGTGTTCTCCCCGGGACATCGAACACTGAAGCTTTCTTT. Its protein product is CASSVLPGTSNTEAFF. V is TRBV19 and J is TRBJ1-1; TRBD1 is a possible D gene (6 bases). V was trimmed by 5 bases and J by 1 base, leaving 17 bases between them. The CDR3 is made up of 16 amino acids. CDR1 and CDR2 from the germline V gene are LNHDA and SQIVND (reference sequence).

V is TRBV6-5 and J is TRBJ1-5, with 8 nucleotides matching TRBD1. Germline-derived CDR1 and CDR2 are MNHEY and SVGAGI. This CDR3 contains 15 residues. The J segment lost 3 bases and the V segment lost 6 bases, leaving 7 bases of the junction unmatched. The CDR3 DNA is TGTGCCAGCAGAGCCCAGACAGGGGCCAATCAGCCCCAGCATTTT. It encodes CASRAQTGANQPQHF.

This chain uses TRBV12-5 with TRBJ2-2; 9 bases align to TRBD2. Germline trimming cut 1 base from V and 6 bases from J; bases unmatched to any gene: 6. This CDR3 is built from 16 residues. CDR1 is LGHNT, CDR2 FRNRAP, per germline. CDR3 in DNA: TGTGCTAGTGGTTTGGCCATCAGCGGGGGGCCCGGGGAGCTGTTTTTT. Protein sequence: CASGLAISGGPGELFF. The full variable domain, rest sourced from reference TRBV12-5 and TRBJ2-2, is DARVTQTPRHKVTEMGQEVTMRCQPILGHNTVFWYRQTMMQGLELLAYFRNRAPLDDSGMPKDRFSAEMPDATLATLKIQPSEPRDSAVYFCASGLAISGGPGELFFGEGSRLTVL.

The chain is built from TRBV9 and TRBJ2-7; possibly TRBD1 for D (5 bases). Germline-derived CDR1 and CDR2 are SGDLS and YYNGEE. Deletions cut 4 bases from V and 1 base from J, with 12 bases between. The CDR3 covers 14 residues. The CDR3 bases are TGTGCCAGCAGCACAGGCCCTGCGTCCTACGAGCAGTACTTC. Translating it yields CASSTGPASYEQYF.